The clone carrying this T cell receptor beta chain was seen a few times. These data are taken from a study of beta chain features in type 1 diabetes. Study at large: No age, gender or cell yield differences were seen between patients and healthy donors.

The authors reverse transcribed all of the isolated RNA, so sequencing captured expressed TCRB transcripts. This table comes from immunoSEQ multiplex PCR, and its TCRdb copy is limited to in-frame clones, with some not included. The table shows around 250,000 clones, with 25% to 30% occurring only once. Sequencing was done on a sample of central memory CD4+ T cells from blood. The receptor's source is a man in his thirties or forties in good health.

This CDR3 is CASSSRPASAVDEQFF. The CDR3 DNA reads TGTGCCAGCAGCTCGAGACCGGCCTCAGCGGTCGATGAGCAGTTCTTC. The chain combines TRBV7-9 with TRBJ2-1; a weak D match, TRBD2 (5 bases). Per the germline V gene, CDR1 is SEHNR and CDR2 is FQNEAQ (reference sequence). Trimming cost V 4 bases and J 8 bases, with 21 bases left between them. This CDR3 has 16 amino acids.